This T cell receptor beta chain appears in the sequencing data of a study of T cell responses to AZD1222 COVID-19 vaccine. Sequencing used immunoSEQ multiplex PCR; TCRdb keeps in-frame clones, though not all of them. Counted here are more than 80,000 clones, over 75% occurring once; the ten biggest clones make up roughly a tenth. Specimen: peripheral blood, collected on day 0 of AZD1222 vaccination. This TCR was sampled from an adult in good health.

CDR3 nucleotide sequence: TGTGCCAGCAGTGAAGCGCTTCGGTCAGGGATGTTGTACGAGCAGTACTTC. It encodes CASSEALRSGMLYEQYF. The chain combines TRBV6-1 with TRBJ2-7, with D perhaps TRBD1 (5 bases). The CDR3 loop spans 17 amino acids. Trimming removed 0 bases at V and 4 bases at J, with 19 bases between. Germline V gives CDR1 MNHNS, CDR2 SASEGT.